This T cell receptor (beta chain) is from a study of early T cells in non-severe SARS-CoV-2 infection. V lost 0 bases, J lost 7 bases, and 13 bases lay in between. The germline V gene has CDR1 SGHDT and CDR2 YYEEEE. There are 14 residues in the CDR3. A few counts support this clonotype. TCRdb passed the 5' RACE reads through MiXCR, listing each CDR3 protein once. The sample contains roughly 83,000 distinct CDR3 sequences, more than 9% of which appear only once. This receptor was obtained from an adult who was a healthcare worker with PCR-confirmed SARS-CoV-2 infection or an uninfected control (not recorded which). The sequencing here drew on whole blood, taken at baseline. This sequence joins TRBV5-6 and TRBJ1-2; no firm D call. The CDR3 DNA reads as TGTGCCAGCAGCTTGGCCCAGGTTTCCCTTGGCTACACCTTC. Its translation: CASSLAQVSLGYTF.